The 8 T cell receptor beta chains in this list originate from one sample, sequenced in a study of T cell responses to AZD1222 COVID-19 vaccine. Measured with immunoSEQ multiplex PCR; TCRdb has only the in-frame clones, and not every one. The repertoire holds roughly 140,000 clones, almost 90% seen once, with 1.5% to 2% in the top ten. Specimen: peripheral blood, collected 28 days after the second AZD1222 dose. These receptors were collected from an adult who received the AZD1222 COVID-19 vaccine.

V gene TRBV6-6 combines with J gene TRBJ1-3; unclear D gene. CDR1 and CDR2 (germline): MNHNY, SVGAGI (reference sequence). The V end lost 6 bases, the J end lost 0 bases, and 6 bases lay between the germline ends. The CDR3 is made up of 13 amino acids. CDR3 coding DNA: TGTGCCAGCAGGCGGGTCTCTGGAAACACCATATATTTT. Amino acid sequence: CASRRVSGNTIYF.

This rearrangement joins TRBV30 to TRBJ1-1; unclear D gene. In germline, CDR1 is GTSNPN, CDR2 SVGIG (reference sequence). Trimming left V 6 bases short and J 4 bases short, with 15 bases between. The CDR3 has 13 residues. In DNA, the CDR3 is TGTGCCTGTCAACGGGGTATAGGCACTGAAGCTTTCTTT. Residues: CACQRGIGTEAFF.

The V and J genes are TRBV18 and TRBJ2-7; possible D gene TRBD2, 6 bases. The CDR3 loop spans 15 amino acids. V shed 1 base and J shed 0 bases, with 10 bases lying between them. Germline CDR1 KGHSH, CDR2 LQKENI. CDR3 sequence: CASSPRASVSYEQYF. CDR3 bases: TGTGCCAGCTCACCACGGGCTAGCGTCTCCTACGAGCAGTACTTC.

This chain connects TRBV18 to TRBJ2-2; TRBD2 matches 9 bases. V lost 3 bases, J lost 1 base, and 9 bases stayed unmatched. Germline loops: CDR1 KGHSH, CDR2 LQKENI. The CDR3 loop spans 18 amino acids. DNA of the CDR3: TGTGCCAGCTCACCGGTCGAAGCGGGGGGACTGAACACCGGGGAGCTGTTTTTT. Translation gives CASSPVEAGGLNTGELFF. Combining the CDR3 with reference TRBV18 and TRBJ2-2 gives the whole variable domain NAGVMQNPRHLVRRRGQEARLRCSPMKGHSHVYWYRQLPEEGLKFMVYLQKENIIDESGMPKERFSAEFPKEGPSILRIQQVVRGDSAAYFCASSPVEAGGLNTGELFFGEGSRLTVL.

The chain is built from TRBV7-9 and TRBJ1-5; D is undetermined. CDR1 is SEHNR, CDR2 FQNEAQ, per germline (reference sequence). CDR3 size: 17 residues. V was shortened by 0 bases and J by 6 bases, with 18 bases between the two germline ends. The CDR3 sequence: CASSLAAITEGTQPQHF. CDR3 in DNA: TGTGCCAGCAGCTTAGCTGCAATCACGGAGGGTACTCAGCCCCAGCATTTT.

This clone was recorded many times. The V call is TRBV7-2, the J call TRBJ2-7; TRBD2 aligns across 10 bases. CDR1 and CDR2 (germline): SGHTA, FQGNSA. The CDR3 consists of 18 residues. Germline trimming cut 4 bases from V and 2 bases from J; bases unmatched to any gene: 14. In DNA, the CDR3 is TGTGCCAGCAGCTCCACAGTGCAAGCTAGCGGGAGTCCCTACGAGCAGTACTTC. It encodes CASSSTVQASGSPYEQYF.

V usage is TRBV5-4 and J usage is TRBJ1-1, with D maybe TRBD1 (5 bases). CDR1 and CDR2 (germline): SGHNT, YYREEE (reference sequence). V shed 0 bases and J shed 1 base, with 10 bases lying between them. This CDR3 has 15 amino acids. As DNA, the CDR3 is TGTGCCAGCAGCTTGGTGGGAAGGGGGAACACTGAAGCTTTCTTT. As protein: CASSLVGRGNTEAFF. The full variable domain, in which reference TRBV5-4 and TRBJ1-1 provide the parts outside the CDR3, is ETGVTQSPTHLIKTRGQQVTLRCSSQSGHNTVSWYQQALGQGPQFIFQYYREEENGRGNFPPRFSGLQFPNYSSELNVNALELDDSALYLCASSLVGRGNTEAFFGQGTRLTVV.

This clone was detected only a few times. This sample also contains other DNA sequences that code for the same CDR3. This chain connects TRBV25-1 to TRBJ1-4; D might be TRBD1 (5 bases). Germline CDR1 reads MGHDK; CDR2 reads SYGVNS. CDR3 length: 15 residues. The V and J ends lost 1 base and 6 bases respectively, with 12 bases between them. This chain's CDR3 is CASSESSRGDEKLFF. CDR3 DNA: TGTGCCAGCAGTGAATCCTCCCGAGGGGATGAAAAACTGTTTTTT.